This T cell receptor beta chain was sequenced in a study of blood T cells in healthy people across ages. Through a sample-barcoded 5' primer and a J-beta primer mix, a second PCR was run for roughly 6 to 12 cycles. TCRdb used MiXCR to reprocess the 5' RACE reads, holding one entry per CDR3 protein. The sample shows about 830,000 distinct CDR3 sequences, 60% to 80% of them seen only once. The length of the CDR3 is 13 residues. Between the trimmed V and J ends, which lost 0 bases and 8 bases, there was a span of 13 bases. Germline assignment: CDR1 SQVTM and CDR2 ANQGSEA. This sequence originates from a man under 40 in good health. V usage is TRBV29-1 and J usage is TRBJ1-2, with D possibly matching TRBD1 (6 bases). Sequenced material: blood. CDR3 amino acids: CSVEDWRRGGYTF. The DNA of the CDR3 is TGCAGCGTTGAAGATTGGCGGAGGGGGGGCTACACCTTC.